This T cell receptor beta chain was observed in a study of neurological immune-mediated disorders. Study details: In a group of around 34 multiple sclerosis patients, 31 had the relapsing-remitting type and 3 had the secondary progressive type. Study-wide findings and caveats: In multiple sclerosis patients, the repertoire cluster was unrelated to clinical or MRI findings.

Trimming took off 7 bases at V and 10 bases at J, with 13 bases between the two ends. This CDR3 comprises 11 residues. Germline V gene lookup returns CDR1 SNHLY and CDR2 FYNNEI. This clonotype was seen repeatedly, ten times or more. Its specificity is unknown. TCRdb analysed the 5' RACE reads with MiXCR anew, one entry per CDR3 protein. Of tens of thousands of distinct CDR3 sequences listed, 3.3% are singletons. This clonotype was sampled from a woman in her 30s with multiple sclerosis. The V call is TRBV2, the J call TRBJ1-1; perhaps TRBD1 as D (6 bases). What was sequenced was PBMCs. The CDR3 sequence: CASTRGQGAFF. CDR3 DNA sequence: TGTGCCAGCACCCGGGGGCAAGGAGCTTTCTTT.